These 3 T cell receptor beta chains came from one sample sequenced in a study of somatic mutations in cytotoxic T cells in rheumatoid arthritis (dated by TCRdb to the late 2010s). Libraries were prepared through the immunoSEQ multiplex PCR assay. TCRdb took this table from immuneACCESS and kept in-frame rearrangements with V and J called. Such tables lack part of the clones; where checked against another copy, unresolved V genes explain under half of the gap, and the rest is unexplained. The sample records approximately 14,000 clones, over 80% of which are singletons. The ten largest account for around 30% of the sample. Sequencing was done on a sample of CD8+ T cells sorted from blood. The source of these receptors is an adult with rheumatoid arthritis.

J is TRBJ1-2 and V is TRBV7-9; D not resolved. V was shortened by 1 base and J by 3 bases, with 18 bases between the two germline ends. CDR3 length: 17 residues. Germline CDR1 reads SEHNR; CDR2 reads FQNEAQ (reference sequence). CDR3 loop: CASSLGFLGRQYYGYTF. DNA for the CDR3: TGTGCCAGCAGCTTAGGATTTTTAGGACGGCAATACTATGGCTACACCTTC.

In its sample, this clone was seen a few times. This chain connects TRBV13 to TRBJ2-3, with TRBD2 identical over 15 bases. Germline assignment: CDR1 PRHDT and CDR2 FYEKMQ (reference sequence). V gave up 5 bases and J gave up 3 bases; unmatched junction bases: 9. This CDR3 contains 18 residues. The CDR3 nucleotides read TGTGCCAGCAGCGCCGCCGGGACTAGCGGGAGGCTTACAGATACGCAGTATTTT. Amino acids: CASSAAGTSGRLTDTQYF.

The rearrangement links TRBV30 to TRBJ2-7; D not certain. This CDR3 comprises 11 residues. Germline CDR1 is GTSNPN and CDR2 is SVGIG (reference sequence). V shed 1 base and J shed 4 bases, with 5 bases lying between them. CDR3 sequence: CAWSALYEQYF. CDR3 sequence (DNA): TGTGCCTGGAGTGCACTGTACGAGCAGTACTTC.